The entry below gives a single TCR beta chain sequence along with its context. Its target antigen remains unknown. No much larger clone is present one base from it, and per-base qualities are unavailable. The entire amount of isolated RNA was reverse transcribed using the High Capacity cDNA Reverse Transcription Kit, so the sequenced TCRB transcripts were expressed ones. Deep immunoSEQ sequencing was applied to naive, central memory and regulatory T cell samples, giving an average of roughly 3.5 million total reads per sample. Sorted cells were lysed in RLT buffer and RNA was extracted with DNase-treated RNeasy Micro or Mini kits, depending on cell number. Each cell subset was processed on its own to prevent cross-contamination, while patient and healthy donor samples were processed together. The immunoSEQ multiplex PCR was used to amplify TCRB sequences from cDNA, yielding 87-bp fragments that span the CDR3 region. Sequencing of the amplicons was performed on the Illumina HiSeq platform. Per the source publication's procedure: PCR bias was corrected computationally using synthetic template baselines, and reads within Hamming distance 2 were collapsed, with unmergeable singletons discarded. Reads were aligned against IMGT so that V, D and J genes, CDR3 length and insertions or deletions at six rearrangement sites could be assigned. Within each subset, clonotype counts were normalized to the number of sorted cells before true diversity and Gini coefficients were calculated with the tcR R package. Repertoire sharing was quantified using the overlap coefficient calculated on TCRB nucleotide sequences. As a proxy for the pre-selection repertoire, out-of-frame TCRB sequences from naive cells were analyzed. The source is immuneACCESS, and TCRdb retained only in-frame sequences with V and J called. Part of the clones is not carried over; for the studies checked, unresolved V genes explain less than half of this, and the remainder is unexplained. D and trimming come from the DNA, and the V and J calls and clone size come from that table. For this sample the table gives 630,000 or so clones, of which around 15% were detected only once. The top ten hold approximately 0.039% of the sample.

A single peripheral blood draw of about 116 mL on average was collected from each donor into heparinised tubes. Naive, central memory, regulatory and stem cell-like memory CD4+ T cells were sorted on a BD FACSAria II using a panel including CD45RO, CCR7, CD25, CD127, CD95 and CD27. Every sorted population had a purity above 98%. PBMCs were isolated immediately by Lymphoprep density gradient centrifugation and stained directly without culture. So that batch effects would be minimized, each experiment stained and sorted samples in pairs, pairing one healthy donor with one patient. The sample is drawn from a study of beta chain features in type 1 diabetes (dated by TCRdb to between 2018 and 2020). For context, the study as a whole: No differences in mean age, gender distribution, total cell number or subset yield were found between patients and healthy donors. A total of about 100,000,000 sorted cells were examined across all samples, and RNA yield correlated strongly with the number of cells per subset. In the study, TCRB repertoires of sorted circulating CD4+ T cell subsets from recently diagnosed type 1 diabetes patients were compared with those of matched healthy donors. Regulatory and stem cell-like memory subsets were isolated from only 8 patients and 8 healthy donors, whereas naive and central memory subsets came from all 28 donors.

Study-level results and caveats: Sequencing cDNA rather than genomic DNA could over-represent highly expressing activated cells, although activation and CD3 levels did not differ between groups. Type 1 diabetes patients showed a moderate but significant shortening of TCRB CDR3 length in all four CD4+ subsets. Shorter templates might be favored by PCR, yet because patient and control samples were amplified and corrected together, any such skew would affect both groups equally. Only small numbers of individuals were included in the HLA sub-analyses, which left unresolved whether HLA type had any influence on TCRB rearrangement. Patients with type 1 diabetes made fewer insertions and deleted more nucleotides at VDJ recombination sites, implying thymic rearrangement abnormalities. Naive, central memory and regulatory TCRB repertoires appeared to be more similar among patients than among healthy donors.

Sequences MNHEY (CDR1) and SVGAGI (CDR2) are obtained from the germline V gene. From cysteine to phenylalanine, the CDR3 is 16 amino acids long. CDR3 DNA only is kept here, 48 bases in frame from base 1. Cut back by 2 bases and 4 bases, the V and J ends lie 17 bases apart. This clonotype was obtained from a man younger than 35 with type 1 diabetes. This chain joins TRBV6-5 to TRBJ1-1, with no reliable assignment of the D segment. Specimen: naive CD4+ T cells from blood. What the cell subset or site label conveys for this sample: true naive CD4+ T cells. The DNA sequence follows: TGTGCCAGCAGTTACCCTCCGGACGGGGTGGGCACTGAAGCTTTCTTT. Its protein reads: CASSYPPDGVGTEAFF.